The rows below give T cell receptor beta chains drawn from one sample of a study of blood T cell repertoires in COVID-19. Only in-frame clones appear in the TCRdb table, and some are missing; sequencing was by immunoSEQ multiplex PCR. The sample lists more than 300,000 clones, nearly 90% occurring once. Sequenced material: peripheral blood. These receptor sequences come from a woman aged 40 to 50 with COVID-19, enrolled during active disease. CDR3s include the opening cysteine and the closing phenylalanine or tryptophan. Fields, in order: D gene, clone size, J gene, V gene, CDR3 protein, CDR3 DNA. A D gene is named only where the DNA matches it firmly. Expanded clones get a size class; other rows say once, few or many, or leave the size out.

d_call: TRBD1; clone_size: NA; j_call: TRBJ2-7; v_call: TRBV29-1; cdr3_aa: CSARTGNHEQYF; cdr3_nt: TGCAGCGCACGGACAGGGAACCACGAGCAGTACTTC
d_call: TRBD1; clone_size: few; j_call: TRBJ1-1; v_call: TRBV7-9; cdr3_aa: CASSLSQGAEAFF; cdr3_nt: TGTGCCAGCAGCTTATCGCAGGGGGCTGAAGCTTTCTTT
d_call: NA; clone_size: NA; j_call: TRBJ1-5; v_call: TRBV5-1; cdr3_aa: CASSLQGGQPQHF; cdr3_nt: TGCGCCAGCAGCTTGCAGGGAGGTCAGCCCCAGCATTTT
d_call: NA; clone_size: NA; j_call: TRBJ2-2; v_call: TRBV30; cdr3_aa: CAWSVGLGATGELFF; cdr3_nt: TGTGCCTGGAGTGTGGGTCTTGGGGCCACCGGGGAGCTGTTTTTT
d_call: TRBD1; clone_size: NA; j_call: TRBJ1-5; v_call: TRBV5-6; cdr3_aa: CASSFRDRGNQPQHF; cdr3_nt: TGTGCCAGCAGCTTTCGGGACAGGGGCAATCAGCCCCAGCATTTT
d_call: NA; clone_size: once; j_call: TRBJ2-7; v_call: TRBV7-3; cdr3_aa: CASSLGGGSSYEQYF; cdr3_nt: TGTGCCAGCAGCTTAGGAGGAGGGAGCTCCTACGAGCAGTACTTC
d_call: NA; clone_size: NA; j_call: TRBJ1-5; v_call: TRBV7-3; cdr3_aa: CASSLRTPGVLNQPQHF; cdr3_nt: TGTGCCAGCAGCTTAAGGACCCCAGGGGTCCTTAATCAGCCCCAGCATTTT
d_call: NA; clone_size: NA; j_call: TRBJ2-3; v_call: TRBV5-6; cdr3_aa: CASSLTDTQYF; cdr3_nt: TGTGCCAGCAGCCTCACAGATACGCAGTATTTT
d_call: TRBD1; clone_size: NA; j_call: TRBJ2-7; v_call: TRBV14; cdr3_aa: CASRPVTGTEQYF; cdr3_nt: TGTGCCAGCAGGCCGGTGACAGGGACCGAGCAGTACTTC
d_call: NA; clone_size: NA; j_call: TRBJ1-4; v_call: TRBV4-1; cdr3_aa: CASSKLGGTNEKLFF; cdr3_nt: TGCGCCAGCAGCAAGTTAGGGGGAACTAATGAAAAACTGTTTTTT
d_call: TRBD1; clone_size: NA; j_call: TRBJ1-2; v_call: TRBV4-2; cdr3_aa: CASSQGPGQGEVYGYTF; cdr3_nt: TGTGCCAGCAGCCAAGGGCCCGGACAGGGTGAGGTCTATGGCTACACCTTC